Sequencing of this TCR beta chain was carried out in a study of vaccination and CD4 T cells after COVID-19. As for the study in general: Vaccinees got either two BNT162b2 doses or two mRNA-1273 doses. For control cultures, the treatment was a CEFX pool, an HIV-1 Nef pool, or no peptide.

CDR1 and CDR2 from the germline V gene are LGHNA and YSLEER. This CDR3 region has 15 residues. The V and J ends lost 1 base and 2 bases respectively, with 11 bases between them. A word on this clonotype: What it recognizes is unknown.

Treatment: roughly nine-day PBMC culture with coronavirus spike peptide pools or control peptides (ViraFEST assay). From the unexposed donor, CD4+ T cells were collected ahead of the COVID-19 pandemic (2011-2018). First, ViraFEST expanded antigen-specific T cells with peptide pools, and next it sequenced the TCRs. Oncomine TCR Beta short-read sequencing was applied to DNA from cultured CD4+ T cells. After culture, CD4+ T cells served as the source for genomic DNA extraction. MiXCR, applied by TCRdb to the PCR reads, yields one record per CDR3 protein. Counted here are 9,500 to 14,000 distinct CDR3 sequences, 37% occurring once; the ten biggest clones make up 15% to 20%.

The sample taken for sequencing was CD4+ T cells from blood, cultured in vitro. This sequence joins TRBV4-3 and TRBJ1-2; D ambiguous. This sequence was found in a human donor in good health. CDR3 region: CASSQVSVKNYGYTF. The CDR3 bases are TGCGCCAGCAGCCAAGTAAGCGTGAAAAACTATGGCTACACCTTC.